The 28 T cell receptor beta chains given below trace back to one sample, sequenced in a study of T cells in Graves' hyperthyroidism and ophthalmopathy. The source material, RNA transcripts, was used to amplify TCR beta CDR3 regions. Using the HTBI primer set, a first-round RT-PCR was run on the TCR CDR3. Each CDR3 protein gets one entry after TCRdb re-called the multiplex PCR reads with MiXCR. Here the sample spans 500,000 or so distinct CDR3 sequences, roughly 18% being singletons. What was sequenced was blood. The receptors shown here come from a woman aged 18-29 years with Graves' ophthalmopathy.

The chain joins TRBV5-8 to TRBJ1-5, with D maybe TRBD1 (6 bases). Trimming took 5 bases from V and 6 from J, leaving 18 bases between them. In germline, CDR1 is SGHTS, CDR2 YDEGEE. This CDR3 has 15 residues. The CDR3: CASSPRGGGGQPQHF. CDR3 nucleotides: TGTGCCAGCAGTCCTAGGGGGGGGGGCGGTCAGCCCCAGCATTTT.

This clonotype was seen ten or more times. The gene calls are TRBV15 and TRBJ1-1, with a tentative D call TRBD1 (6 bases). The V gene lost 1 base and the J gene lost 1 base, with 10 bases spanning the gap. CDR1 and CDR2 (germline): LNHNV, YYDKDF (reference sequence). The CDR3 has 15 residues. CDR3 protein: CATSRGGGGNTEAFF. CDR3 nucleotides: TGTGCCACCAGCAGAGGAGGGGGTGGGAACACTGAAGCTTTCTTT.

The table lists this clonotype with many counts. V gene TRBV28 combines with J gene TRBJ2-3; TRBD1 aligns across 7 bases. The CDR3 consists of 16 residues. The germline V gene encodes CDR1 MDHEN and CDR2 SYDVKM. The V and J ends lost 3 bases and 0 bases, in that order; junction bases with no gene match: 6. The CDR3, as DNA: TGTGCCAGCAGTTTTTTAGGGGGCTCTAGCACAGATACGCAGTATTTT. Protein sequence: CASSFLGGSSTDTQYF. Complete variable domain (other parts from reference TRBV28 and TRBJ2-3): DVKVTQSSRYLVKRTGEKVFLECVQDMDHENMFWYRQDPGLGLRLIYFSYDVKMKEKGDIPEGYSVSREKKERFSLILESASTNQTSMYLCASSFLGGSSTDTQYFGPGTRLTVL.

This CDR3 reads CSAREDSSYNEQFF. The CDR3 DNA sequence: TGCAGTGCTAGGGAGGACTCTTCCTACAATGAGCAGTTCTTC. The V and J genes are TRBV20-1 and TRBJ2-1, with D possibly matching TRBD2 (5 bases). V lost 3 bases and J lost 1, with 10 bases in between. The CDR3 runs to 14 residues. Germline V CDR1 and CDR2: DFQATT, SNEGSKA (reference sequence).

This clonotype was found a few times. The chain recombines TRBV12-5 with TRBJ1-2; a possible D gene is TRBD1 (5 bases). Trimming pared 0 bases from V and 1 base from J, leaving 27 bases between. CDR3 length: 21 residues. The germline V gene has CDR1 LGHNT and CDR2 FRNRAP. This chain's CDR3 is CASGLVRYRDAQFSLNYGYTF. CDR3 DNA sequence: TGTGCTAGTGGTTTGGTAAGGTATCGGGACGCACAGTTTTCGCTTAACTATGGCTACACCTTC.

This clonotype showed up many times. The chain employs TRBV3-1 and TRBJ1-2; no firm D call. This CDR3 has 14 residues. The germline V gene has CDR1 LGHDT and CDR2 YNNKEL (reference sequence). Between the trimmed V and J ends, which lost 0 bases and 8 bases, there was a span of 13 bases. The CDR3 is CASSQEGQTSGYTF. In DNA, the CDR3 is TGTGCCAGCAGCCAAGAAGGCCAGACCTCCGGCTACACCTTC.

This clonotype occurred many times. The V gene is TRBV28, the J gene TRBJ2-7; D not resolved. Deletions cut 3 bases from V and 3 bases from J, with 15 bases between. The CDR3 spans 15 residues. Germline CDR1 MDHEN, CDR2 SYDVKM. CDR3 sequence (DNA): TGTGCCAGCAGTTTCATGAGGAGTATGGGCTACGAGCAGTACTTC. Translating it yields CASSFMRSMGYEQYF.

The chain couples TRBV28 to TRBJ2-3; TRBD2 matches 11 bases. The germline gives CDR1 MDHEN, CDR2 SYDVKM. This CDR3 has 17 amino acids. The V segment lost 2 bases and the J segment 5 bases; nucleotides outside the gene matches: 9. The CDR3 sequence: CASSLVVATSGEDTQYF. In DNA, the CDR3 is TGTGCCAGCAGTTTAGTAGTAGCGACTAGCGGGGAAGATACGCAGTATTTT.

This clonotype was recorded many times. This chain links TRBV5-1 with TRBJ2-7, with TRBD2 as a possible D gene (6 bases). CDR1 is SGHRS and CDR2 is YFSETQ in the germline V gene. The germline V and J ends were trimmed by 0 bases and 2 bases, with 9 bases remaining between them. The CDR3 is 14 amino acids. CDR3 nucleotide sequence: TGCGCCAGCAGCTTGGTAGGCGGGACCTACGAGCAGTACTTC. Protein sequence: CASSLVGGTYEQYF.

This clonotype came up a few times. The CDR3 nucleotides are TGCGCCAGCAGCCAAGATAGTGGGATAGCGGGATGGAGCACAGATACGCAGTATTTT. Translated: CASSQDSGIAGWSTDTQYF. The chain has TRBV4-1 and TRBJ2-3; 8 positions agree with TRBD2. V lost 0 bases and J lost 0; bases outside the gene matches: 11. CDR3 length: 19 residues. CDR1 and CDR2 (germline): MGHRA, YSYEKL.

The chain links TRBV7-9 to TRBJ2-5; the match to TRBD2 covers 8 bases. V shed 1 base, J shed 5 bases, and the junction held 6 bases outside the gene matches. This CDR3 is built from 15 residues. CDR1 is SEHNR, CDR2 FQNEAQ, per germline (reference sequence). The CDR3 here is CASSLGLASGETQYF. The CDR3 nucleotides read TGTGCCAGCAGCTTAGGACTAGCGTCAGGGGAGACCCAGTACTTC.

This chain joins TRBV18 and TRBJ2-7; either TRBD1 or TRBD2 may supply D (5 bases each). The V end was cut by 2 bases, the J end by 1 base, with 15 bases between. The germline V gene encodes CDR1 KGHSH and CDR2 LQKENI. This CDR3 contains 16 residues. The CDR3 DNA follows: TGTGCCAGCTCACCATGGGGACGAACAACTTCCTACGAGCAGTACTTC. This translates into CASSPWGRTTSYEQYF.

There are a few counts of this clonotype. CDR3 DNA: TGTGCCAGCTCACCACTAACGGGAATTTTCTCCTACGAGCAGTACTTC. It yields the protein CASSPLTGIFSYEQYF. This chain joins TRBV18 and TRBJ2-7; D may be TRBD2 (5 bases). The CDR3 covers 16 residues. V lost 1 base, J lost 0 bases, and 13 bases lay in between. From germline, CDR1 is KGHSH and CDR2 LQKENI.

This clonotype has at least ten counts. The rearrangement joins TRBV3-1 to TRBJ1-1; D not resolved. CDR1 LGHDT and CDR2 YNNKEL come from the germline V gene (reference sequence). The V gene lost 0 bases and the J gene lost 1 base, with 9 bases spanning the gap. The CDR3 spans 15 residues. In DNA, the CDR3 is TGTGCCAGCAGCCAAGAACTGACACGGAACACTGAAGCTTTCTTT. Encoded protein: CASSQELTRNTEAFF.

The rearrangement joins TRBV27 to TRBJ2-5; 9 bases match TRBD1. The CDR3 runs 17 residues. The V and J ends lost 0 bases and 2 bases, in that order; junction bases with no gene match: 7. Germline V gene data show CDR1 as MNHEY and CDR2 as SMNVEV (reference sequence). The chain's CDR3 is CASSLSGTGSIQETQYF. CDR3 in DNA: TGTGCCAGCAGTTTATCGGGGACAGGGTCAATTCAAGAGACCCAGTACTTC.

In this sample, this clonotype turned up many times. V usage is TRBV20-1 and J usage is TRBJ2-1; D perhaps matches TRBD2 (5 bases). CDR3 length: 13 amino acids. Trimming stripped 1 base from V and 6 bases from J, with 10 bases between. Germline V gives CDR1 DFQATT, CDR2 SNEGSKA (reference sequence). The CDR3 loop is CSARVETTNEQFF. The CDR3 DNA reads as TGCAGTGCTAGAGTGGAGACTACCAATGAGCAGTTCTTC.

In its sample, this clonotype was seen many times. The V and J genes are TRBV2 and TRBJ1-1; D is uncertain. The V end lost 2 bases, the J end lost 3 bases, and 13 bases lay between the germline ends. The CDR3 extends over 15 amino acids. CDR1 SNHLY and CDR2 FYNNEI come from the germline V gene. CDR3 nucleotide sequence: TGTGCCAGCAGTGAACCCCGGACTTTTTACACTGAAGCTTTCTTT. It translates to CASSEPRTFYTEAFF. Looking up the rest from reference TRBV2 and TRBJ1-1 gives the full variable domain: EPEVTQTPSHQVTQMGQEVILRCVPISNHLYFYWYRQILGQKVEFLVSFYNNEISEKSEIFDDQFSVERPDGSNFTLKIRSTKLEDSAMYFCASSEPRTFYTEAFFGQGTRLTVV.

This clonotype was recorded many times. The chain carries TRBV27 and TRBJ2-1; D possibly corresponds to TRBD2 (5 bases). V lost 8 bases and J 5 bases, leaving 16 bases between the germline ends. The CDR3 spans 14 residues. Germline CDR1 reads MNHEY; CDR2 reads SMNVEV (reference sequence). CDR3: CASETSGTNNEQFF. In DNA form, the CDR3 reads TGTGCCAGCGAGACGAGCGGCACAAACAATGAGCAGTTCTTC.

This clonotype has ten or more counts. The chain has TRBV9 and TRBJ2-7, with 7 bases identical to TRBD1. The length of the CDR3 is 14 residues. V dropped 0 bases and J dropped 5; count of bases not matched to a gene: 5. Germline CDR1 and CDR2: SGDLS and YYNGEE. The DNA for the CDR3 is TGTGCCAGCAGCGTAGAGGGGGCTATCAACGAGCAGTACTTC. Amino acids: CASSVEGAINEQYF.

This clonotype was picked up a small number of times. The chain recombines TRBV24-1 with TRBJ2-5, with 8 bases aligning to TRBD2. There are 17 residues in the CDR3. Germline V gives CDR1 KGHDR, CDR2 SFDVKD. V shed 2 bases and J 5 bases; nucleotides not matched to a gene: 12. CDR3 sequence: CATSDSSDVAGIETQYF. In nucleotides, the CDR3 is TGTGCCACCAGTGATTCCTCGGATGTAGCGGGAATTGAGACCCAGTACTTC.

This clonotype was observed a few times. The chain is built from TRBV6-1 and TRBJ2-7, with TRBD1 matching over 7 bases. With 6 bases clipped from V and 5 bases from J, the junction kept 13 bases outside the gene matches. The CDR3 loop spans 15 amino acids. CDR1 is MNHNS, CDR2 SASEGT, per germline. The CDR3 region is CASSRGTDRRHEQYF. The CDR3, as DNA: TGTGCCAGCAGCAGAGGAACGGACAGGCGGCACGAGCAGTACTTC.

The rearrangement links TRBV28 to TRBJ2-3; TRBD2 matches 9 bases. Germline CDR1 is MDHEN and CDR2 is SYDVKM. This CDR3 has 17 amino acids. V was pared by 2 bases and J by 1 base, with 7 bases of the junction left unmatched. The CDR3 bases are TGTGCCAGCAGTTTACGGCTAGCGGGATTAGGCACAGATACGCAGTATTTT. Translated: CASSLRLAGLGTDTQYF.

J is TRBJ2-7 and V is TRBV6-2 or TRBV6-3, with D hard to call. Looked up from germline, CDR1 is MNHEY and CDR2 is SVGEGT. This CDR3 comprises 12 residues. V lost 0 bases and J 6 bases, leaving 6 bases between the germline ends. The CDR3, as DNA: TGTGCCAGCAGTTACTCACGGTCCGAGCAGTACTTC. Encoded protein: CASSYSRSEQYF.

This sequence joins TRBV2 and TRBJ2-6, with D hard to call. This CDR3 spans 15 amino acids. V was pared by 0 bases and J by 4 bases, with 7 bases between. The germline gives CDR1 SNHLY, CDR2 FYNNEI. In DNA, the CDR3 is TGTGCCAGCAGTGAAGCAAGGCCAGGGGCCAACGTCCTGACTTTC. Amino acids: CASSEARPGANVLTF. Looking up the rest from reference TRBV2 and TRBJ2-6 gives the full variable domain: EPEVTQTPSHQVTQMGQEVILRCVPISNHLYFYWYRQILGQKVEFLVSFYNNEISEKSEIFDDQFSVERPDGSNFTLKIRSTKLEDSAMYFCASSEARPGANVLTFGAGSRLTVL.

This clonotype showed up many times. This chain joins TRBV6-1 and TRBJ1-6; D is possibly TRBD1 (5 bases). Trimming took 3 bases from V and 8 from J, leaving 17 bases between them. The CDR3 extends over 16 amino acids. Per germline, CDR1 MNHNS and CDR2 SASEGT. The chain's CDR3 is CASSDDVGPGDSPLHF. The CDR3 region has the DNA TGTGCCAGCAGTGATGACGTGGGGCCCGGCGATTCACCCCTCCACTTT.

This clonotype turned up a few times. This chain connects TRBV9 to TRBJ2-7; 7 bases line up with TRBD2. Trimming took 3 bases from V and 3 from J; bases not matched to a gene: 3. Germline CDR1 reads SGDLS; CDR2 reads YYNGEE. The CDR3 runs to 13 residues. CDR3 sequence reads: CASSAGLNYEQYF. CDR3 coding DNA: TGTGCCAGCAGCGCGGGACTAAACTACGAGCAGTACTTC.

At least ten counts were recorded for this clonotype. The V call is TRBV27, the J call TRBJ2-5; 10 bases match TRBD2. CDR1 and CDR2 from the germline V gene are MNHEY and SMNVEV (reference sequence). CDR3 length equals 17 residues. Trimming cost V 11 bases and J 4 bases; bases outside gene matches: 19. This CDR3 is CASARLRSGGARETQYF. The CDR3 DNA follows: TGTGCCTCCGCCCGGTTAAGGAGCGGGGGGGCGCGAGAGACCCAGTACTTC.

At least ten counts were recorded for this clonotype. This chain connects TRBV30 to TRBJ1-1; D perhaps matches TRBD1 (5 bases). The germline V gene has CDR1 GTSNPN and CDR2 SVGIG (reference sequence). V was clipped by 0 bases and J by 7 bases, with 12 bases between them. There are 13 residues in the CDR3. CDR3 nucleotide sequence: TGTGCCTGGAGTGTAACAGGACCTAGTGAAGCTTTCTTT. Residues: CAWSVTGPSEAFF.